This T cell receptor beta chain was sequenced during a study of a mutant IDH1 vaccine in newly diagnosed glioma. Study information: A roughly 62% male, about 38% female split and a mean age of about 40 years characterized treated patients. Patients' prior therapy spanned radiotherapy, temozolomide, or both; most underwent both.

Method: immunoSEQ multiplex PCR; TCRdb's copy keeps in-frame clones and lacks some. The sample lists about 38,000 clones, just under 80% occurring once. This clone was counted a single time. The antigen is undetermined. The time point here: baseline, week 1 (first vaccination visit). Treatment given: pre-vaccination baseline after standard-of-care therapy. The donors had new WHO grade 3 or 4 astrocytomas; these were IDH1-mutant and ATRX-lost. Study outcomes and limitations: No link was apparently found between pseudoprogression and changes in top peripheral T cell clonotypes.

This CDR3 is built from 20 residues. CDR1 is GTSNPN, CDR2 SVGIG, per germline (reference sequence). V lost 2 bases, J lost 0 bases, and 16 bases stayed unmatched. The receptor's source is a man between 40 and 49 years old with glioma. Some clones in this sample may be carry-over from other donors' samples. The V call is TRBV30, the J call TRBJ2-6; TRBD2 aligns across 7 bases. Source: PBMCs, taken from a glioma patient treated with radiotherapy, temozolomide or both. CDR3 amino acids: CAWSLSGAGWGGSGANVLTF. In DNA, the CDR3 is TGTGCCTGGAGTTTGTCAGGAGCTGGATGGGGGGGCTCTGGGGCCAACGTCCTGACTTTC.